This T cell receptor (beta chain) was observed in a study of control samples from healthy donors and cancer patients. The CDR3 covers 15 residues. Germline V lookup: CDR1 MNHEY, CDR2 SVGAGI. V was pared by 4 bases and J by 8 bases, with 17 bases between. Produced via immunoSEQ multiplex PCR; TCRdb's table is partial and in-frame only. The data contain over 85,000 clones, roughly 94% of them singletons. Sequenced sample: blood. The chain joins TRBV6-5 to TRBJ1-4; D is possibly TRBD1 (6 bases). The clonotype originates from a young woman in good health. The CDR3 coding sequence is TGTGCCAGCAGTTTAAACCACAGGGCGGGCGAAAAACTGTTTTTT. It specifies CASSLNHRAGEKLFF.